The entry that follows covers one T cell receptor beta chain sequence. This sample stems from a study of blood T cell repertoires in COVID-19. Study summary: Specimens from acute and convalescent COVID-19 originated in the United States, Italy and Spain. Nucleic acid was either cDNA or gDNA, and it came from T cells, B-cell-depleted T cells, or PBMCs.

Some clones are missing from TCRdb's copy, which holds only in-frame ones; the method was immunoSEQ multiplex PCR. The table includes approximately 100,000 clones, about 90% detected once. Looked up from germline, CDR1 is MNHNY and CDR2 is SVGAGI (reference sequence). The CDR3 extends over 13 amino acids. Trimming left V 2 bases short and J 11 bases short, with 15 bases between. The sequenced material came from peripheral blood. This sequence was found in a human donor with COVID-19, enrolled during active disease. The donor label of this sample is uncertain. The chain is built from TRBV6-6 and TRBJ1-1; weak D call: TRBD1 (5 bases). The CDR3 region has the DNA TGTGCCAGCAGTTACACTCCGGGGGTTGAGGCTTTCTTT. Its translation: CASSYTPGVEAFF.